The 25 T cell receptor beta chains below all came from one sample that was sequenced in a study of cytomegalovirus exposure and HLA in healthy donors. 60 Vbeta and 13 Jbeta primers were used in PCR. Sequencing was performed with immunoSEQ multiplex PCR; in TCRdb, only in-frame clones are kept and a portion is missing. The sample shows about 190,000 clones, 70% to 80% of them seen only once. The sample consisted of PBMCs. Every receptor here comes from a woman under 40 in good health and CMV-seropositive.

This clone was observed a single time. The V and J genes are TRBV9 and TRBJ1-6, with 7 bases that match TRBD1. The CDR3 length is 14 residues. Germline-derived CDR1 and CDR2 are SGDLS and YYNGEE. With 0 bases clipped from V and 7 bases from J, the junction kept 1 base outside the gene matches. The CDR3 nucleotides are TGTGCCAGCAGCGTAGGAGGGGGCAATTCACCCCTCCACTTT. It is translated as CASSVGGGNSPLHF.

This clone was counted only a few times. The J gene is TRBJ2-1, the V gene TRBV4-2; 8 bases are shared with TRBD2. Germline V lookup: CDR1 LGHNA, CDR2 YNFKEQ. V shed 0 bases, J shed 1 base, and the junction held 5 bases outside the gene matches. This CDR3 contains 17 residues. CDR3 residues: CASSQDKASGSYNEQFF. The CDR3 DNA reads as TGTGCCAGCAGCCAAGATAAGGCTAGCGGGTCCTACAATGAGCAGTTCTTC.

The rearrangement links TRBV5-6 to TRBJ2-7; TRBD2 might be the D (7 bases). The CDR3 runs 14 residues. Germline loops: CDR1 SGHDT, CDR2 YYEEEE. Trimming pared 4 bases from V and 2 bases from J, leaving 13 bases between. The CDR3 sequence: CASSRGEGAYEQYF. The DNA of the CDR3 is TGTGCCAGCAGCCGCGGGGAGGGGGCCTACGAGCAGTACTTC.

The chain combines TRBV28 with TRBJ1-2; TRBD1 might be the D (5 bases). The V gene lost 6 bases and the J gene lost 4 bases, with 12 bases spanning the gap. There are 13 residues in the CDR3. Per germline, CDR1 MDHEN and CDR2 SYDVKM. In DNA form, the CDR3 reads TGTGCCAGCAGCCCGACAGTGGGCTATGGCTACACCTTC. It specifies CASSPTVGYGYTF.

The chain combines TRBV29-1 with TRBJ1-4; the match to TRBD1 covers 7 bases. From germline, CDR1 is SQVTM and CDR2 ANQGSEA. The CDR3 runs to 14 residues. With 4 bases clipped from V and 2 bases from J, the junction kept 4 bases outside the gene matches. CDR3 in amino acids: CSVVAGGTNEKLFF. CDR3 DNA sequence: TGCAGCGTTGTCGCAGGGGGGACTAATGAAAAACTGTTTTTT.

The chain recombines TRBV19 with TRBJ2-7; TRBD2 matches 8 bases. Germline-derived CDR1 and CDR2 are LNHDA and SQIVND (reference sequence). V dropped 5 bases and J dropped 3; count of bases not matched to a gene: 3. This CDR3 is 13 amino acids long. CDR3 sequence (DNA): TGTGCCAGTAGTCCGGGACTAGGCTACGAGCAGTACTTC. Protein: CASSPGLGYEQYF.

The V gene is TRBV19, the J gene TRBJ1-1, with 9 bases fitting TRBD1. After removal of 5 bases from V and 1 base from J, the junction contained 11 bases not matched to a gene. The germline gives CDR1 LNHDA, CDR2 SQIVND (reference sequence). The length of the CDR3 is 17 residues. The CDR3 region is CASSSGTGMPRNTEAFF. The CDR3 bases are TGTGCCAGTAGTTCCGGGACAGGGATGCCTCGGAACACTGAAGCTTTCTTT. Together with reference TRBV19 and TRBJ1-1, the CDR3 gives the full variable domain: DGGITQSPKYLFRKEGQNVTLSCEQNLNHDAMYWYRQDPGQGLRLIYYSQIVNDFQKGDIAEGYSVSREKKESFPLTVTSAQKNPTAFYLCASSSGTGMPRNTEAFFGQGTRLTVV.

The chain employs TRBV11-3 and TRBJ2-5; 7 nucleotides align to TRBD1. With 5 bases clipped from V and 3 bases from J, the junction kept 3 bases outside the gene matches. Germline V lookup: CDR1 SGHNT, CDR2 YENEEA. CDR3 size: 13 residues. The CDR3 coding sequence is TGTGCCAGCAGCCGGGACAGAGAAGAGACCCAGTACTTC. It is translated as CASSRDREETQYF. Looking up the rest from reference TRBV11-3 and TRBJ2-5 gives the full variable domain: EAGVVQSPRYKIIEKKQPVAFWCNPISGHNTLYWYLQNLGQGPELLIRYENEEAVDDSQLPKDRFSAERLKGVDSTLKIQPAELGDSAVYLCASSRDREETQYFGPGTRLLVL.

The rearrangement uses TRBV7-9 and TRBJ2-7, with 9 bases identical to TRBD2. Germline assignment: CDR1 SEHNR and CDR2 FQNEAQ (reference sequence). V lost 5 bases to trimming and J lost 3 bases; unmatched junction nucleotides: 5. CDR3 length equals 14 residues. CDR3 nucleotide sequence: TGTGCCAGCAGCCTAGGAGCGGGGGGCTACGAGCAGTACTTC. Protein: CASSLGAGGYEQYF. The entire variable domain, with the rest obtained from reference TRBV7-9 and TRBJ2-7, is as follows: DTGVSQNPRHKITKRGQNVTFRCDPISEHNRLYWYRQTLGQGPEFLTYFQNEAQLEKSRLLSDRFSAERPKGSFSTLEIQRTEQGDSAMYLCASSLGAGGYEQYFGPGTRLTVT.

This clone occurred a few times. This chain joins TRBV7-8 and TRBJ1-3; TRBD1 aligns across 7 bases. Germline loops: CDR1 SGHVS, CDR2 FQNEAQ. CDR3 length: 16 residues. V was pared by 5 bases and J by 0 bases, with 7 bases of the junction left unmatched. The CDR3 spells CASSTSGGYSGNTIYF. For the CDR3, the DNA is TGTGCCAGCAGCACATCAGGGGGTTACTCTGGAAACACCATATATTTT.

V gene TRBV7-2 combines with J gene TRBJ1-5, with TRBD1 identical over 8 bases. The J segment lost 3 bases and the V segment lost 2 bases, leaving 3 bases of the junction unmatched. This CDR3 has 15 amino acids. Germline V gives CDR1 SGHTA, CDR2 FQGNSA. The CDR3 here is CASSLIRGPNQPQHF. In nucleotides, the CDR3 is TGTGCCAGCAGCTTAATCAGGGGGCCCAATCAGCCCCAGCATTTT. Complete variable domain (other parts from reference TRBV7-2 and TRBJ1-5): GAGVSQSPSNKVTEKGKDVELRCDPISGHTALYWYRQSLGQGLEFLIYFQGNSAPDKSGLPSDRFSAERTGGSVSTLTIQRTQQEDSAVYLCASSLIRGPNQPQHFGDGTRLSIL.

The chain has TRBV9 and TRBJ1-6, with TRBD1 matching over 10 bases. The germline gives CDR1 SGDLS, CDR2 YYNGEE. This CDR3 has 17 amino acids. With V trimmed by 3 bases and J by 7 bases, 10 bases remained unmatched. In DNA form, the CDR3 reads TGTGCCAGCAGCGCGAGGGGACAGGGGTTGAGAAATTCACCCCTCCACTTT. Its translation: CASSARGQGLRNSPLHF.

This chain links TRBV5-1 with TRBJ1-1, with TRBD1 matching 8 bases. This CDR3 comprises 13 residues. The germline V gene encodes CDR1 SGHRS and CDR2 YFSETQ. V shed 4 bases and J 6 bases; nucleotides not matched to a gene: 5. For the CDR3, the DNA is TGCGCCAGCAGCCCAGGACAGGGAGCTGAAGCTTTCTTT. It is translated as CASSPGQGAEAFF.

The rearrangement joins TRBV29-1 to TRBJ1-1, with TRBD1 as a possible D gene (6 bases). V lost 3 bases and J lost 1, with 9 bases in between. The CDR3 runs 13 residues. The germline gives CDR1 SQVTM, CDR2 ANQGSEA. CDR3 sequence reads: CSVDRGPNTEAFF. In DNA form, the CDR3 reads TGCAGCGTTGACAGGGGACCGAACACTGAAGCTTTCTTT. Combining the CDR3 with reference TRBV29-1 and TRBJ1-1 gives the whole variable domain SAVISQKPSRDICQRGTSLTIQCQVDSQVTMMFWYRQQPGQSLTLIATANQGSEATYESGFVIDKFPISRPNLTFSTLTVSNMSPEDSSIYLCSVDRGPNTEAFFGQGTRLTVV.

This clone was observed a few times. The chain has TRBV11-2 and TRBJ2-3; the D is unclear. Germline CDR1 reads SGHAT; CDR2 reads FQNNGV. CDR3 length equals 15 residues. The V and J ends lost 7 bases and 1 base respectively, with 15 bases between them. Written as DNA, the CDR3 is TGTGCCAGCAACCCCCTCGACTCGCGCACAGATACGCAGTATTTT. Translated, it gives CASNPLDSRTDTQYF.

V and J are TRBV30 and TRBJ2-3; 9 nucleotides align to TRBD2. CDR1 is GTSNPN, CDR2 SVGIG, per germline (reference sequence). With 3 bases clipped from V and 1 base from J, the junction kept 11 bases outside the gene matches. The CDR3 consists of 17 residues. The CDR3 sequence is CAWSEGARTSGTDTQYF. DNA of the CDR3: TGTGCCTGGAGCGAGGGGGCAAGGACTAGCGGCACAGATACGCAGTATTTT.

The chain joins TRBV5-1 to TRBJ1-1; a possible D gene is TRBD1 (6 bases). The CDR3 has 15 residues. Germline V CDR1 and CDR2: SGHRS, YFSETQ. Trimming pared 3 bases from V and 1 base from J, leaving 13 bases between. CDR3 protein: CASSSRDTRNTEAFF. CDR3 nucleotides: TGCGCCAGCAGCTCCCGGGACACACGGAACACTGAAGCTTTCTTT. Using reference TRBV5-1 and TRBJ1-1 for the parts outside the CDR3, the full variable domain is KAGVTQTPRYLIKTRGQQVTLSCSPISGHRSVSWYQQTPGQGLQFLFEYFSETQRNKGNFPGRFSGRQFSNSRSEMNVSTLELGDSALYLCASSSRDTRNTEAFFGQGTRLTVV.

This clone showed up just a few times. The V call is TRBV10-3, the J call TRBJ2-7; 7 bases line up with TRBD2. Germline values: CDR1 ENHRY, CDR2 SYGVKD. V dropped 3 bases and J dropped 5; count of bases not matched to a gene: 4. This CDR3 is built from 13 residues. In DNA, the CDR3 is TGTGCCATCAGTGATGGGGGGAGGGACGAGCAGTACTTC. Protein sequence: CAISDGGRDEQYF.

The CDR3 DNA reads TGTGCCAGCAGCTTGCGGACAGGGGTTCCCTACGAGCAGTACTTC. Translated: CASSLRTGVPYEQYF. The chain joins TRBV7-2 to TRBJ2-7; 9 nucleotides align to TRBD1. The length of the CDR3 is 15 residues. V dropped 3 bases and J dropped 2; count of bases not matched to a gene: 5. Per the germline V gene, CDR1 is SGHTA and CDR2 is FQGNSA.

The CDR3 loop reads CASSPGTSGYEQYF. The DNA for the CDR3 is TGTGCCAGCTCACCAGGGACTAGCGGGTACGAGCAGTACTTC. The chain links TRBV18 to TRBJ2-7; 12 nucleotides agree with TRBD2. This CDR3 comprises 14 residues. Germline V gives CDR1 KGHSH, CDR2 LQKENI. Unmatched junction bases numbered 0, after V lost 2 bases and J lost 4 bases. Based on the CDR3 plus reference TRBV18 and TRBJ2-7, the full variable domain is NAGVMQNPRHLVRRRGQEARLRCSPMKGHSHVYWYRQLPEEGLKFMVYLQKENIIDESGMPKERFSAEFPKEGPSILRIQQVVRGDSAAYFCASSPGTSGYEQYFGPGTRLTVT.

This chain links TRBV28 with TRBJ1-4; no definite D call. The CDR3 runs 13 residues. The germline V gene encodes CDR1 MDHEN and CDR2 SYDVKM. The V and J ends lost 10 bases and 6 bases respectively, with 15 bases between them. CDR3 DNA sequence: TGTGCCACCACTAGGACCAGAGATGAAAAACTGTTTTTT. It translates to CATTRTRDEKLFF. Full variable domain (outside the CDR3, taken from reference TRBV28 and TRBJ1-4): DVKVTQSSRYLVKRTGEKVFLECVQDMDHENMFWYRQDPGLGLRLIYFSYDVKMKEKGDIPEGYSVSREKKERFSLILESASTNQTSMYLCATTRTRDEKLFFGSGTQLSVL.

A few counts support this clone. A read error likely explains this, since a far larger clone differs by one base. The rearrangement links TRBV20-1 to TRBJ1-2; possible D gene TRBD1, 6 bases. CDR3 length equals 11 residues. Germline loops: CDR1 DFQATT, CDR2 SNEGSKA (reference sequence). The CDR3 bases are TGCACTGCTAGCCCCGGACAGGGCTACACCTTC. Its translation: CTASPGQGYTF.

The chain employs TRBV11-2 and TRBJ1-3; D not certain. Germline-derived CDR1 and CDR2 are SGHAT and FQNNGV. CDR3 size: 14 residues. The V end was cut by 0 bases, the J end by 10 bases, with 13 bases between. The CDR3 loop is CASSLDYSIGTIYF. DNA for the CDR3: TGTGCCAGCAGCTTAGACTATTCGATCGGGACCATATATTTT.

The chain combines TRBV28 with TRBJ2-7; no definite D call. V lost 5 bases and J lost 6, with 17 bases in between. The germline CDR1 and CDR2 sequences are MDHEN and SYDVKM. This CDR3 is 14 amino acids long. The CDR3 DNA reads TGTGCCAGCAGTCCAGACCCTAGTCCTCGCGAGCAGTACTTC. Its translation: CASSPDPSPREQYF.

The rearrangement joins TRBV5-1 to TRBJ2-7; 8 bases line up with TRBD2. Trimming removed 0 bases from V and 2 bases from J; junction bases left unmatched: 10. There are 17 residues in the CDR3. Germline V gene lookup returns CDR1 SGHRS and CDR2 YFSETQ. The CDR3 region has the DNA TGCGCCAGCAGCTTGGCCTCTTCGGGCGGGAGGCCCTACGAGCAGTACTTC. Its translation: CASSLASSGGRPYEQYF.